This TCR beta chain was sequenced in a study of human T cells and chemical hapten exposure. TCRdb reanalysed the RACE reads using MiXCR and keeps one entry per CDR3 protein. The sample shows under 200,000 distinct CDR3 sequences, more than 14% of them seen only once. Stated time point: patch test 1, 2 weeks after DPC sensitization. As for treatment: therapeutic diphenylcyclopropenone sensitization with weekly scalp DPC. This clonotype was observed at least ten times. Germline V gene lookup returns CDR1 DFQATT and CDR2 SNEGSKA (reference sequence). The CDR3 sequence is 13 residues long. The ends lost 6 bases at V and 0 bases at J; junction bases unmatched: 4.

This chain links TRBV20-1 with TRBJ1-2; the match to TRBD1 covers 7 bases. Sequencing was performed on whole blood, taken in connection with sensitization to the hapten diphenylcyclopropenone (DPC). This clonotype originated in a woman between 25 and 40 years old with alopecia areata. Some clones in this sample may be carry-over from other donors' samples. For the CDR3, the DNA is TGCAGTGCCTTACAGGGGACTAACTATGGCTACACCTTC. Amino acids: CSALQGTNYGYTF.